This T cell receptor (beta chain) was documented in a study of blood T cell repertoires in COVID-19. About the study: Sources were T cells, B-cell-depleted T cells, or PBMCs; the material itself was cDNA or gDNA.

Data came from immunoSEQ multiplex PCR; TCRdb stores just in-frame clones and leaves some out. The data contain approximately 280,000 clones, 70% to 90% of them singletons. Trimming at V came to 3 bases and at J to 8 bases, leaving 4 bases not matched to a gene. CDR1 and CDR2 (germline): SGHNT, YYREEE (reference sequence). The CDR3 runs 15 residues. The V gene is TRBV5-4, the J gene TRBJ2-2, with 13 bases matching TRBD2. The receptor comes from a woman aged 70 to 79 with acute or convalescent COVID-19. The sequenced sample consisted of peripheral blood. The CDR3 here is CASSWTSGGGGELFF. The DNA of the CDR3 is TGTGCCAGCAGCTGGACTAGCGGGGGAGGAGGGGAGCTGTTTTTT. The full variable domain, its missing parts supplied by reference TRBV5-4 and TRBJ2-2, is ETGVTQSPTHLIKTRGQQVTLRCSSQSGHNTVSWYQQALGQGPQFIFQYYREEENGRGNFPPRFSGLQFPNYSSELNVNALELDDSALYLCASSWTSGGGGELFFGEGSRLTVL.